These T cell receptor beta chains were read from a single sample in a study of shared clonotypes between healthy human individuals. Assay: immunoSEQ multiplex PCR; the TCRdb copy retains only in-frame clones and omits some. The profile covers around 2.5 million clones, with 93% appearing a single time and 0.36% taken by the ten largest. Sequencing was performed on naive CD4+ T cells from PBMCs. Every receptor here comes from a man aged 18 to 30 in good health. Some clones in this sample may be carry-over from other donors' samples. Both conserved end residues are part of each CDR3. The order of the fields is V gene, CDR3 length, J gene, clone size, D gene, CDR3 DNA, CDR3 protein. The D gene is left open where the match is weak. A row's size may be missing; if present it is once, few, many or a size class.

>TRBV28|16|TRBJ2-7|NA|NA
TGTGCCAGCAGTCCCAGGGGAGGGGTAGGCTCCTACGAGCAGTACTTC
CASSPRGGVGSYEQYF
>TRBV10-3|12|TRBJ1-2|NA|NA
TGTGCCATCAGCCCTAGTAACTATGGCTACACCTTC
CAISPSNYGYTF
>TRBV27|14|TRBJ1-2|NA|TRBD1
TGTGCCAGCAGTTTCCACAGGGGCAACTATGGCTACACCTTC
CASSFHRGNYGYTF
>TRBV14|15|TRBJ2-5|NA|NA
TGTGCCAGCAGCCCCAGCCCTTTGGGCCAAGAGACCCAGTACTTC
CASSPSPLGQETQYF
>TRBV30|13|TRBJ1-2|NA|NA
TGTGCCTGGGGGTCCCCCAATGCAGGGGGCTACACCTTC
CAWGSPNAGGYTF
>TRBV9|16|TRBJ2-3|NA|NA
TGTGCCAGCAGCGTAGGGACTCCTCTTTACACAGATACGCAGTATTTT
CASSVGTPLYTDTQYF
>TRBV5-8|12|TRBJ1-4|NA|NA
TGTGCCAGCATTGAGGGCACTTGGAGGCTGTTTTTT
CASIEGTWRLFF
>TRBV11-2|13|TRBJ2-1|once|NA
TGTGCCAGCAGCCTGGGACACTACAATGAGCAGTTCTTC
CASSLGHYNEQFF
>TRBV5-1|13|TRBJ1-4|once|TRBD1
TGCGCCAGCAGCCACGGACAGGAGGAAAAACTGTTTTTT
CASSHGQEEKLFF
>TRBV7-9|16|TRBJ1-3|NA|NA
TGTGCCAGCAGGCGAAATGGGACGCTAAGGGGAAACACCATATATTTT
CASRRNGTLRGNTIYF
>TRBV7-3|17|TRBJ2-4|NA|NA
TGTGCCAGCAGCTTACGTCGGGTAGAGGAAGCCAAAAACATTCAGTACTTC
CASSLRRVEEAKNIQYF
>TRBV5-4|16|TRBJ1-2|NA|TRBD1
TGTGCCAGCAGCTTGGGTGGGACAGGGGGTAACTATGGCTACACCTTC
CASSLGGTGGNYGYTF
>TRBV5-1|15|TRBJ1-2|NA|NA
TGCGCCAGCAGCCGGGCTGGACAGCCTAACTATGGCTACACCTTC
CASSRAGQPNYGYTF
>TRBV12-5|16|TRBJ2-3|NA|TRBD1
TGTGCTAGTGGTTTGGGCGCAACAGGGGAGCCAGATACGCAGTATTTT
CASGLGATGEPDTQYF
>TRBV28|15|TRBJ1-5|NA|NA
TGTGCCAGCAGTGGAGAAGTCCTCGGCAATCAGCCCCAGCATTTT
CASSGEVLGNQPQHF
>TRBV19|15|TRBJ2-6|NA|NA
TGTGCCAGTTCTACTGCTAGCTCTGGGGCCAACGTCCTGACTTTC
CASSTASSGANVLTF
>TRBV27|15|TRBJ2-3|NA|NA
TGTGCCAGCAGGCCTTCAAGGATGGGGACAGATACGCAGTATTTT
CASRPSRMGTDTQYF
>TRBV2|12|TRBJ2-7|NA|NA
TGTGCCAGCAGTGTCGCAGACTACGAGCAGTACTTC
CASSVADYEQYF
>TRBV9|15|TRBJ2-7|NA|NA
TGTGCCAGCAGCGTAGCTACTAGCCCGACTTACGAGCAGTACTTC
CASSVATSPTYEQYF
>TRBV19|12|TRBJ1-1|NA|NA
TGTGCCAGTAGGGACCTGAACACTGAAGCTTTCTTT
CASRDLNTEAFF
>TRBV7-2|18|TRBJ2-2|NA|TRBD1
TGTGCCAGCAGCTCCGGGACAGGGGACTACTCGAACACCGGGGAGCTGTTTTTT
CASSSGTGDYSNTGELFF
>TRBV6-5|15|TRBJ2-2|once|TRBD1
TGTGCCAGCAGTAACAGGGGGCAGAACACCGGGGAGCTGTTTTTT
CASSNRGQNTGELFF
>TRBV6-5|14|TRBJ1-2|NA|NA
TGTGCCAGCAGGTCTACAGGGATCGGCTATGGCTACACCTTC
CASRSTGIGYGYTF
>TRBV28|14|TRBJ2-1|NA|TRBD2
TGTGCCAGCAGTTTACGAGCGGGAGGGGGAGAGCAGTTCTTC
CASSLRAGGGEQFF
>TRBV7-6|17|TRBJ2-1|NA|TRBD2
TGTGCCAGCAGCTTAGTAGCAACGGGAGGAACCTACAATGAGCAGTTCTTC
CASSLVATGGTYNEQFF
>TRBV9|16|TRBJ2-5|NA|TRBD2
TGTGCCAGCAGCGTAGGGACTAGCGGGGCCCAAGAGACCCAGTACTTC
CASSVGTSGAQETQYF
>TRBV11-3|17|TRBJ2-4|NA|NA
TGTGCCAGCAGCCCCGGTTCAGGTCAAGGAGCCAAAAACATTCAGTACTTC
CASSPGSGQGAKNIQYF
>TRBV5-1|12|TRBJ2-3|NA|NA
TGCGCCAGCAGCGAATTCACAGATACGCAGTATTTT
CASSEFTDTQYF
>TRBV28|13|TRBJ2-7|NA|NA
TGTGCCAGCAGTTCCCGGGACGGTTACGAGCAGTACTTC
CASSSRDGYEQYF
>TRBV10-1|14|TRBJ2-7|NA|NA
TGCGCCACCCGAAGGACAGTAAGCTCCTACGAGCAGTACTTC
CATRRTVSSYEQYF
>TRBV19|16|TRBJ1-3|NA|TRBD1
TGTGCCAGTAGTCCCTCGGGACAGGGGGTCGACGGCACCATATATTTT
CASSPSGQGVDGTIYF
>TRBV27|14|TRBJ2-4|NA|NA
TGTGCCAGCAGTTCAACAGGGCGGGAAAACATTCAGTACTTC
CASSSTGRENIQYF
>TRBV30|13|TRBJ1-3|NA|NA
TGTGCCTGGAGTGGAATTCCTAGGGCTCCCATATATTTT
CAWSGIPRAPIYF
>TRBV6-1|15|TRBJ1-1|NA|NA
TGTGCCAGCAGCGCGCCTTCCGGGCCCACCGCTGAAGCTTTCTTT
CASSAPSGPTAEAFF
>TRBV6-1|12|TRBJ2-7|NA|NA
TGTGCCGCCGCGGCAGCCACCTACGAGCAGTACTTC
CAAAAATYEQYF
>TRBV6-1|12|TRBJ2-7|NA|NA
TGTGCCAGCAGTGAAGTCGCCTACGAGCAGTACTTC
CASSEVAYEQYF
>TRBV4-1|15|TRBJ1-1|NA|NA
TGCGCCAGCAGCCAAGATCCTTCCAGGAACACTGAAGCTTTCTTT
CASSQDPSRNTEAFF
>TRBV6-1|15|TRBJ2-5|NA|TRBD2
TGTGCCTCCCTACACCAAATAGCGGGAGGGGAGACCCAGTACTTC
CASLHQIAGGETQYF
>TRBV19|16|TRBJ1-2|NA|NA
TGTGCCAGTAGTATAGCCAGGCGGCAGGGAAGCCATGGCTACACCTTC
CASSIARRQGSHGYTF
>TRBV7-2|14|TRBJ2-5|NA|NA
TGTGCCAGCAGCTCCAGGAGACTAGGGGAGACCCAGTACTTC
CASSSRRLGETQYF
>TRBV19|15|TRBJ1-5|NA|NA
TGTGCCAGTAGTATTGGGGGATATAGCAATCAGCCCCAGCATTTT
CASSIGGYSNQPQHF
>TRBV9|15|TRBJ2-3|NA|TRBD2
TGTGCCAGCAGCCGTGGACTAGCGGGAGGGGATACGCAGTATTTT
CASSRGLAGGDTQYF
>TRBV9|16|TRBJ2-2|NA|NA
TGTGCCAGCAGGAGAAACAGCGATATAAACACCGGGGAGCTGTTTTTT
CASRRNSDINTGELFF
>TRBV7-7|14|TRBJ2-5|once|TRBD2
TGTGCCAGCAGCCTACTAGCGGGAGGAGAGACCCAGTACTTC
CASSLLAGGETQYF
>TRBV18|15|TRBJ1-2|few|TRBD1
TGTGCCAGCTCACTAGTAGGGGGCTCTTTGGACGGCTACACCTTC
CASSLVGGSLDGYTF
>TRBV7-8|15|TRBJ2-7|NA|TRBD1
TGTGCCAGCAGCTTACCGGGACAGGGGTTTTACGAGCAGTACTTC
CASSLPGQGFYEQYF
>TRBV27|14|TRBJ1-1|NA|TRBD1
TGTGCCAGCAGGCGCAGGGGGGAGGGGACTGAAGCTTTCTTT
CASRRRGEGTEAFF
>TRBV19|14|TRBJ2-3|NA|TRBD2
TGTGCCAGTAGTCACCGGGGGGGCACAGATACGCAGTATTTT
CASSHRGGTDTQYF